Following are 2 T cell receptor beta chains from one sample sequenced in a study of T-cell reconstitution after alpha-beta-depleted transplantation in children. Preparation of the TCRbeta library was carried out with unique molecular identifiers. TCRdb redid the calling of the PCR reads with MiXCR, one entry per CDR3 protein. The sample includes some 200,000 distinct CDR3 sequences, approximately 9.9% seen only once; the top ten take around 5%. This material consisted of PBMCs from the stem cell graft donor, taken from the stem cell graft. The receptor source for this set is a human donor who donated a stem cell graft to a child with SCID.

The V call is TRBV4-2, the J call TRBJ2-7, with D hard to call. The V end lost 8 bases, the J end lost 0 bases, and 14 bases lay between the germline ends. Per the germline V gene, CDR1 is LGHNA and CDR2 is YNFKEQ. The CDR3 is 14 residues long. In DNA, the CDR3 is TGTGCCAGCGGCCCTGGGCTCCTCTCCTACGAGCAGTACTTC. Translated, it gives CASGPGLLSYEQYF.

The table lists this clonotype with many counts. The chain uses TRBV7-3 and TRBJ2-7; either TRBD1 or TRBD2 may supply D (5 bases each). Germline V lookup: CDR1 SGHTA, CDR2 FQGTGA. The length of the CDR3 is 14 residues. The V end was cut by 3 bases, the J end by 6 bases, with 15 bases between. The DNA for the CDR3 is TGTGCCAGCAGCTTGGGGACCAAAGCCTCCGAGCAGTACTTC. Its translation: CASSLGTKASEQYF. The variable domain in full, with the rest retrieved from reference TRBV7-3 and TRBJ2-7, is GAGVSQTPSNKVTEKGKYVELRCDPISGHTALYWYRQSLGQGPEFLIYFQGTGAADDSGLPNDRFFAVRPEGSVSTLKIQRTERGDSAVYLCASSLGTKASEQYFGPGTRLTVT.